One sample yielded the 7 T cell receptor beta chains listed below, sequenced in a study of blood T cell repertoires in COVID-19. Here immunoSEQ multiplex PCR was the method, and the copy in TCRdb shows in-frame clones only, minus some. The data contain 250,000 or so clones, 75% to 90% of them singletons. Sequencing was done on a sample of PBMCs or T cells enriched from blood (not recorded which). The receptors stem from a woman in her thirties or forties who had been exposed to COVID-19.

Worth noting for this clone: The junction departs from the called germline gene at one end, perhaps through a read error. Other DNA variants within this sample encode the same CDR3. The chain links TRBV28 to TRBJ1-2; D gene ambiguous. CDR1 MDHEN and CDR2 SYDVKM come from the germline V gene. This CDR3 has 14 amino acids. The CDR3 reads CASSFLGVFDGYTF. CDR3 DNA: TGTGCCAGCAGTTTTCTCGGGGTCTTTGATGGCTACACCTTT.

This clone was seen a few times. DNA of the CDR3: TGCGCCAGCAGCCAAGTCGCGGGAAATGAGCAGTTCTTC. Protein sequence: CASSQVAGNEQFF. The chain has TRBV4-3 and TRBJ2-1, with D possibly TRBD2 on 6 matching bases. Trimming removed 1 base at V and 7 bases at J, with 8 bases between. Germline CDR1 and CDR2: LGHNA and YSLEER. The CDR3 has 13 residues.

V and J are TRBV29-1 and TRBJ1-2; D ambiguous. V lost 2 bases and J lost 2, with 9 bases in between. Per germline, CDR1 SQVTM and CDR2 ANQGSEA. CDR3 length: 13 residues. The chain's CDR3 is CSVEWGVNYGYTF. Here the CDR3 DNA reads TGCAGCGTTGAATGGGGAGTCAACTATGGCTACACCTTC.

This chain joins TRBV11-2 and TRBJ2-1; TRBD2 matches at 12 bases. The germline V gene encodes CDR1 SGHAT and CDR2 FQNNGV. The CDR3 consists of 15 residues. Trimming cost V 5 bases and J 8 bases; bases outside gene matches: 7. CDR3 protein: CASSMTSGSVYEQFF. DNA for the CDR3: TGTGCCAGCAGCATGACTAGCGGGAGTGTCTATGAGCAGTTCTTC. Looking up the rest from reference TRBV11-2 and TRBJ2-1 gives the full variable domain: EAGVAQSPRYKIIEKRQSVAFWCNPISGHATLYWYQQILGQGPKLLIQFQNNGVVDDSQLPKDRFSAERLKGVDSTLKIQPAKLEDSAVYLCASSMTSGSVYEQFFGPGTRLTVL.

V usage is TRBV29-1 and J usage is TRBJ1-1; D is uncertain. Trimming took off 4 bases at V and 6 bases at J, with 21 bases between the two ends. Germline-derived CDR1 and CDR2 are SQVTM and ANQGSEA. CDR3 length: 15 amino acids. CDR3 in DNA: TGCAGCGTTGGTCCGGTTCGGAGCGGACCAGCTGAAGCTTTCTTT. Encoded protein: CSVGPVRSGPAEAFF.

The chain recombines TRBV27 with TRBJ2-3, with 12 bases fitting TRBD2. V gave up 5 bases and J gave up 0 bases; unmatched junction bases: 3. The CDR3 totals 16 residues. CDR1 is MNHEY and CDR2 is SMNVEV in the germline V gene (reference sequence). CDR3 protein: CASSTGLAGSTDTQYF. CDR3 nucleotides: TGTGCCAGCAGTACCGGACTAGCGGGAAGCACAGATACGCAGTATTTT.

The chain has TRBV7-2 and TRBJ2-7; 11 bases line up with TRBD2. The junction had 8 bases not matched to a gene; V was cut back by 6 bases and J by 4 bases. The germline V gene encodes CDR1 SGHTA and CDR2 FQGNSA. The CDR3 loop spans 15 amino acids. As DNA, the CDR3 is TGTGCCAGCAGTCCCCTAGCGGGGGGCGGTTACGAGCAGTACTTC. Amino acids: CASSPLAGGGYEQYF.